The sequence of this T cell receptor (beta chain) was determined in a study of cytomegalovirus exposure and HLA in healthy donors. Study-wide background: Both the approximately 120 validation repertoires and the 500 to 700 first-cohort repertoires used the same platform, as reported by a later analysis.

The V and J ends lost 1 base and 2 bases, in that order; junction bases with no gene match: 7. The germline gives CDR1 SQVTM, CDR2 ANQGSEA. The CDR3 runs to 16 residues. TCRdb keeps only in-frame clones here, not all; method: immunoSEQ multiplex PCR. This sample has 90,000 to 110,000 clones, with more than 85% found just once. As regards this clone: Its target is not known.

Overall study findings and caveats: A few chains linked to CMV were shown in vitro to be specific for CMV antigens. Cytomegalovirus status, reportedly, was diagnosed with high specificity and sensitivity by the classifier. The listing of 150 or so TCR beta chains classed them as cytomegalovirus-associated.

This TCR derives from a woman under 30 in good health and CMV-seropositive. The rearrangement joins TRBV29-1 to TRBJ2-1; TRBD1 aligns across 8 bases. Sample: PBMCs. CDR3 DNA sequence: TGCAGCGTTGAAGCCCCGGACAGGGAGACCTACAATGAGCAGTTCTTC. Translation: CSVEAPDRETYNEQFF.